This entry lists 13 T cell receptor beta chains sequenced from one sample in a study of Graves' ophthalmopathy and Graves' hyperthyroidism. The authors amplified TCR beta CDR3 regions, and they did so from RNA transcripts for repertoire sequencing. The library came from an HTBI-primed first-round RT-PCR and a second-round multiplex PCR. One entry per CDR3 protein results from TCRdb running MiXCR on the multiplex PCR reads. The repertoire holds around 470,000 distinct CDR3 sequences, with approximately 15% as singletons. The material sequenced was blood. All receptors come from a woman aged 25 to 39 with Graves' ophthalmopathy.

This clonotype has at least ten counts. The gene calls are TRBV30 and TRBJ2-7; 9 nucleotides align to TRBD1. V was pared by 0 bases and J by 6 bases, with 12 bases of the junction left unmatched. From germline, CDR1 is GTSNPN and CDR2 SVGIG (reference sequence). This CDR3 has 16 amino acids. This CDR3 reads CAWSVGVTGDRVEQYF. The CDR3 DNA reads TGTGCCTGGAGTGTGGGGGTCACGGGGGACAGGGTCGAGCAGTACTTC.

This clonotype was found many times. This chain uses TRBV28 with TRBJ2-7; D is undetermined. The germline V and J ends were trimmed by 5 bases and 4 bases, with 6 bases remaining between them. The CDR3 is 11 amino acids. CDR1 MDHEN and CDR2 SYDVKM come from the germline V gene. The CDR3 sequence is CASSTNYEQYF. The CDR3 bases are TGTGCCAGCAGTACTAATTACGAGCAGTACTTC. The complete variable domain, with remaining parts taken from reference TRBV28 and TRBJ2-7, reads DVKVTQSSRYLVKRTGEKVFLECVQDMDHENMFWYRQDPGLGLRLIYFSYDVKMKEKGDIPEGYSVSREKKERFSLILESASTNQTSMYLCASSTNYEQYFGPGTRLTVT.

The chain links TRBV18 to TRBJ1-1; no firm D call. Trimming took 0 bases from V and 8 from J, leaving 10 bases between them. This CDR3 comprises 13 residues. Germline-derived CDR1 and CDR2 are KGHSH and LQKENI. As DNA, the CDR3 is TGTGCCAGCTCACCACCGTCGAGGCCCGAAGCTTTCTTT. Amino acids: CASSPPSRPEAFF.

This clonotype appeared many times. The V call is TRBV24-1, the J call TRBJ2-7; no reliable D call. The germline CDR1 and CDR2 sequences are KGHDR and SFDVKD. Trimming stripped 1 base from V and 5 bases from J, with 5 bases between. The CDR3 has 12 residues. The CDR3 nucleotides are TGTGCCACCAGTGATTTTAAAGACGAGCAGTACTTC. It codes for CATSDFKDEQYF.

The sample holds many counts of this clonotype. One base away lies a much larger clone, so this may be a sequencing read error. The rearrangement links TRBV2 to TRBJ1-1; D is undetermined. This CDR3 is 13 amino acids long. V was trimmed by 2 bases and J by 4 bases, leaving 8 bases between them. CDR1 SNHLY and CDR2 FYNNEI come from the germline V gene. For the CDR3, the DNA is TGTGCCAGCAGTGAAACCACGAGCACTGAAGCTTTCTTT. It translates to CASSETTSTEAFF.

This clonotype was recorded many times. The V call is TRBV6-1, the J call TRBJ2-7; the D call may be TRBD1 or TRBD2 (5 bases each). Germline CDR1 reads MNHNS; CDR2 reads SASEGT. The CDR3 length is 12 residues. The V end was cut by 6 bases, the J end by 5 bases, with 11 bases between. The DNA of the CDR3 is TGTGCCAGCAGATCCGGGGCGGACGAGCAGTACTTC. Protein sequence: CASRSGADEQYF.

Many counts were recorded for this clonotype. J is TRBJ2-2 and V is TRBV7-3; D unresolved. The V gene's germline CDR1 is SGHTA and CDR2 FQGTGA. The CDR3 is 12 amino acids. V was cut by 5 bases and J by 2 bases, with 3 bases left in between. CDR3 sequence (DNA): TGTGCCAGCAGCATAAACACCGGGGAGCTGTTTTTT. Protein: CASSINTGELFF.

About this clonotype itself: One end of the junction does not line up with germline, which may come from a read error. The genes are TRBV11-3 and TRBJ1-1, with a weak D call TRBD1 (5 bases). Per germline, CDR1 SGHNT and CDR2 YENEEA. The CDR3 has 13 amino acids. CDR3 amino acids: CASSFQGSPWALF. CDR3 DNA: TGTGCCAGCAGCTTTCAGGGATCCCCTTGGGCTCTCTTT.

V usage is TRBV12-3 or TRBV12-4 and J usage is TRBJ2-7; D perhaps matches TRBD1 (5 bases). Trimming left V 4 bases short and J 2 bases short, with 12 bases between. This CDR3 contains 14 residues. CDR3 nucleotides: TGTGCCAGCAGTTGGGGCAGGCCTACCTACGAGCAGTACTTC. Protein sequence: CASSWGRPTYEQYF.

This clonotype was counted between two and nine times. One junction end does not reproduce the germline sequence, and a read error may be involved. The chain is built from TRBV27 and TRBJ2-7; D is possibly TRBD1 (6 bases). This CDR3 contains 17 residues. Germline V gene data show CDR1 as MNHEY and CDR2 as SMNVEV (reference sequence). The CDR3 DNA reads TGTGCCAGCGGTTTATCCCCCCAGACACAGGGAACCTACGAGCAGTACTTC. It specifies CASGLSPQTQGTYEQYF.

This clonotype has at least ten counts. The CDR3 DNA sequence: TGTGCCAGCAGTCTCCACCCGGGACAGGGGGCTTACGAGCAGTACTTC. The encoded protein is CASSLHPGQGAYEQYF. This rearrangement joins TRBV12-3 or TRBV12-4 to TRBJ2-7; 12 nucleotides line up with TRBD1. CDR3 size: 16 residues. V lost 5 bases to trimming and J lost 4 bases; unmatched junction nucleotides: 9.

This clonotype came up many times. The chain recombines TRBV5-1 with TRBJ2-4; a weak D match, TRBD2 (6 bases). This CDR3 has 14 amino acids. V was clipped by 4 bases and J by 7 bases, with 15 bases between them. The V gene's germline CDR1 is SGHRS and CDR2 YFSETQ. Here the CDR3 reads CASSRENEVNIQYF. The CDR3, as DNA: TGCGCCAGCAGCCGGGAGAATGAAGTGAACATTCAGTACTTC.

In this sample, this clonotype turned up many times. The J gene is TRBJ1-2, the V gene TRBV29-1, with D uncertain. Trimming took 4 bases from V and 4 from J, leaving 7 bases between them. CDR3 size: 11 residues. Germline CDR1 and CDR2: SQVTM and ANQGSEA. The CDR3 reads CSVGSVYGYTF. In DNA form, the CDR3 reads TGCAGCGTTGGCAGTGTCTATGGCTACACCTTC.